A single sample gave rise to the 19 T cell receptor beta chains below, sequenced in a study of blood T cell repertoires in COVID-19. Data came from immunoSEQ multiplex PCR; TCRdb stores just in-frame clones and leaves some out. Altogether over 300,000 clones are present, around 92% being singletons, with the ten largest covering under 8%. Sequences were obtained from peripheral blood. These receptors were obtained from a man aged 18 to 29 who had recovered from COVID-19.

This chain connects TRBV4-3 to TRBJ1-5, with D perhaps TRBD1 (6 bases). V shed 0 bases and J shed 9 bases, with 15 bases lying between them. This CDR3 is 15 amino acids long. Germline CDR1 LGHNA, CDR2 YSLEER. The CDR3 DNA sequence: TGCGCCAGCAGCCAAGACCCAGGGCGAGGGGGGCCCCAGCATTTT. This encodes CASSQDPGRGGPQHF.

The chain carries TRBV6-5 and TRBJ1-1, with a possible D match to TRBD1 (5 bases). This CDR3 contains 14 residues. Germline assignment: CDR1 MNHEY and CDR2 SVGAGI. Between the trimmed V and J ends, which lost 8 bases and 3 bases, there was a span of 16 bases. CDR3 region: CASLRDRFYTEAFF. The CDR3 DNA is TGTGCCAGCCTCCGTGACAGATTTTACACTGAAGCTTTCTTT.

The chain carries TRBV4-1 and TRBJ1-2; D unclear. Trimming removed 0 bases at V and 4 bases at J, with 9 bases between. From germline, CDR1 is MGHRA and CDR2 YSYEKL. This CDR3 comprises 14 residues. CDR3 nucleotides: TGCGCCAGCAGCCAAGATAACACAGCCTATGGCTACACCTTC. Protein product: CASSQDNTAYGYTF.

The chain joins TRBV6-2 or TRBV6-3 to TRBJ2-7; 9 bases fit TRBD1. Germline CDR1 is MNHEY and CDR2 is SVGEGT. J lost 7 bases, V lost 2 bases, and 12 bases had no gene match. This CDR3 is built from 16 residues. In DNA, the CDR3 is TGTGCCAGCAGTTACGGGAAGGACAGGGGAACGGGAGAGCAGTACTTC. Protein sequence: CASSYGKDRGTGEQYF.

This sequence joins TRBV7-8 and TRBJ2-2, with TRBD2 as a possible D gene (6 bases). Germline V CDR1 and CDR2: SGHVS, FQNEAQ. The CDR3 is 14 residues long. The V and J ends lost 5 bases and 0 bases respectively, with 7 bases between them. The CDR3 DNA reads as TGTGCCAGCAGCACGGGGGCGAACACCGGGGAGCTGTTTTTT. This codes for CASSTGANTGELFF. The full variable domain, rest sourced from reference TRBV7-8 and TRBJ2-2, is GAGVSQSPRYKVAKRGQDVALRCDPISGHVSLFWYQQALGQGPEFLTYFQNEAQLDKSGLPSDRFFAERPEGSVSTLKIQRTQQEDSAVYLCASSTGANTGELFFGEGSRLTVL.

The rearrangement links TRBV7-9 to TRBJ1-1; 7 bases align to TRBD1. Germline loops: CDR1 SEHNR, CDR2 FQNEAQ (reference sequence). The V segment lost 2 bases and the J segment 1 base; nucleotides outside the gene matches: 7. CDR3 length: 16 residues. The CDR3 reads CASSLPAGTANTEAFF. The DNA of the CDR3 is TGTGCCAGCAGCTTACCTGCCGGGACAGCGAACACTGAAGCTTTCTTT.

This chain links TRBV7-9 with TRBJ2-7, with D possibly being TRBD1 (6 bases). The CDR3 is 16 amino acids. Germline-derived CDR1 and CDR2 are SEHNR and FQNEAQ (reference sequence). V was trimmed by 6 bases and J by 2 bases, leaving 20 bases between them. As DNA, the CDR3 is TGTGCCAGCAGTTCAACAGGGTGGGGTTTGACCTACGAGCAGTACTTC. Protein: CASSSTGWGLTYEQYF.

DNA of the CDR3: TGTGCCAGCAGCATAGGACACAGCTCCTACAATGAGCAGTTCTTC. Protein: CASSIGHSSYNEQFF. V and J are TRBV5-5 and TRBJ2-1, with D perhaps TRBD1 (5 bases). V was cut by 4 bases and J by 0 bases, with 11 bases left in between. CDR1 SGHKS and CDR2 YYEKEE come from the germline V gene (reference sequence). The CDR3 runs 15 residues. Together with reference TRBV5-5 and TRBJ2-1, the CDR3 gives the full variable domain: DAGVTQSPTHLIKTRGQQVTLRCSPISGHKSVSWYQQVLGQGPQFIFQYYEKEERGRGNFPDRFSARQFPNYSSELNVNALLLGDSALYLCASSIGHSSYNEQFFGPGTRLTVL.

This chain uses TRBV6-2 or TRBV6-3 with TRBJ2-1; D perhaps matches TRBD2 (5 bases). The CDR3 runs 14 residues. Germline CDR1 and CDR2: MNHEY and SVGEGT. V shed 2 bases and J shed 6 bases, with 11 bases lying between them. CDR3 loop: CASSYPDGVNEQFF. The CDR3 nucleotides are TGTGCCAGCAGTTACCCGGACGGGGTCAATGAGCAGTTCTTC.

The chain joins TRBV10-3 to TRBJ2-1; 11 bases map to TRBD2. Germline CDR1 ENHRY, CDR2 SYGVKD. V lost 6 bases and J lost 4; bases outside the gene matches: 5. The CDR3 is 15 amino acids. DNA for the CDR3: TGTGCCATCAGCGAACGGACTAGCGGGTACAATGAGCAGTTCTTC. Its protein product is CAISERTSGYNEQFF.

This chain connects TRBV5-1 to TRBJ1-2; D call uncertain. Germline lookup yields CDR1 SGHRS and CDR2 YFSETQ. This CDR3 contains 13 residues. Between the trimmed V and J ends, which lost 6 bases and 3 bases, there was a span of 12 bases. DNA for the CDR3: TGCGCCAGCACGGAGGGTTTCGACTATGGCTACACCTTC. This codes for CASTEGFDYGYTF.

The DNA of the CDR3 is TGTGCCAGCAGCTTAGGTCCGACCCCGGGAGGCTACACCTTC. It specifies CASSLGPTPGGYTF. J is TRBJ1-2 and V is TRBV7-2; D unresolved. V lost 1 base and J 8 bases, leaving 14 bases between the germline ends. Germline CDR1 reads SGHTA; CDR2 reads FQGNSA. This CDR3 is 14 amino acids long.

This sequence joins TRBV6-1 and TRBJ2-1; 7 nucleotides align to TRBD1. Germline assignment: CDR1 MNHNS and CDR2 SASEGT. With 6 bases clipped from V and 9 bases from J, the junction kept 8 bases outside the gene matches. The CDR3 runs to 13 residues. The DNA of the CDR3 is TGTGCCAGCAGCCTCGAGGGGGCGGGTGAGCAGTTCTTC. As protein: CASSLEGAGEQFF.

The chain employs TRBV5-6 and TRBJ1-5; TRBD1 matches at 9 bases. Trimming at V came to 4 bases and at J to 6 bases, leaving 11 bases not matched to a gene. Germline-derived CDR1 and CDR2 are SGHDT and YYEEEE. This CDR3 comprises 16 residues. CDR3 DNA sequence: TGTGCCAGCAGCCTGGCGGCCGGGACAGGGACTCAGCCCCAGCATTTT. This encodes CASSLAAGTGTQPQHF.

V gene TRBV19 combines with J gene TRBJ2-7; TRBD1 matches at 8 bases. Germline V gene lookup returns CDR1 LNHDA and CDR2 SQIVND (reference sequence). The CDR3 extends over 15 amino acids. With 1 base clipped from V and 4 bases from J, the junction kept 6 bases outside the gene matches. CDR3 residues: CASSIVWQGAYEQYF. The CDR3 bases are TGTGCCAGTAGTATAGTGTGGCAGGGGGCTTACGAGCAGTACTTC.

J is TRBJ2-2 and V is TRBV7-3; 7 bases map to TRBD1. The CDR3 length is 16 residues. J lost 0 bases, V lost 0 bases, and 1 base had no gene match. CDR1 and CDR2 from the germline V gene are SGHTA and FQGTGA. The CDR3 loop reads CASSLTGGPNTGELFF. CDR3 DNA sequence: TGTGCCAGCAGCTTAACAGGGGGCCCGAACACCGGGGAGCTGTTTTTT.

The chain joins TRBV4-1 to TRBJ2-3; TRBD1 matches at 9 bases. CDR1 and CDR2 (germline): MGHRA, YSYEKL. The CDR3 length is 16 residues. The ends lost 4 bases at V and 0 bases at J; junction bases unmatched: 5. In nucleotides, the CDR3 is TGCGCCAGCAGCCTCAATGGACAGGGGAGCACAGATACGCAGTATTTT. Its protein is CASSLNGQGSTDTQYF.

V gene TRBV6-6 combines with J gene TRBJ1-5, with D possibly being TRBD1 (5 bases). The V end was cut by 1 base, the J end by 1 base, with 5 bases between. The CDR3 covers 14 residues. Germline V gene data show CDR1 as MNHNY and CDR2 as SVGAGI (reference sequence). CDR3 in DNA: TGTGCCAGCAGTTACTGGGGCAGCAATCAGCCCCAGCATTTT. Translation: CASSYWGSNQPQHF.

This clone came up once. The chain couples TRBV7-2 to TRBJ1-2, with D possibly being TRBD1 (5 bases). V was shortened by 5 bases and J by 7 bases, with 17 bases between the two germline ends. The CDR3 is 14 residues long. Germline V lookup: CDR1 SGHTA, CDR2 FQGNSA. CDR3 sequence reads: CASSTLRDLIGYTF. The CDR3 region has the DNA TGTGCCAGCAGCACTTTGCGGGACCTAATTGGCTACACCTTC.